This T cell receptor (beta chain) was identified during a study of shared clonotypes between healthy human individuals. Study-wide results and limits: Estimated clonotype richness was generally higher in naive than memory subsets.

Concerning this clone itself: Its antigen is undetermined.

Germline assignment: CDR1 MNHEY and CDR2 SMNVEV (reference sequence). The CDR3 sequence is 17 residues long. V gave up 5 bases and J gave up 0 bases, with 16 bases separating them. The protocol was immunoSEQ multiplex PCR, while the TCRdb copy is restricted to in-frame clones and leaves out a portion. This sample has under 2.5 million clones; 85% to 95% occur once, and the top ten carry roughly 0.34%. The material sequenced was naive CD4+ T cells from PBMCs. This sample's subset: CD45RA+ positively selected. This clonotype was sampled from a man aged 18-30 years in good health. Some clones in this sample may be carry-over from other donors' samples. The rearrangement uses TRBV27 and TRBJ1-4, with D possibly TRBD1 on 5 matching bases. As DNA, the CDR3 is TGTGCCAGCAGTCCGCGGTTTGGGGGTGCAACTAATGAAAAACTGTTTTTT. Its translation: CASSPRFGGATNEKLFF.